Described below is a single T cell receptor beta chain sequence and its context. Its specificity is not known. A multiplex PCR was run with 60 Vbeta primers and 13 Jbeta primers. Generated by immunoSEQ multiplex PCR, the TCRdb table keeps only in-frame clones and is missing some. Recorded for this sample: around 140,000 clones. V lost 2 bases and J 7 bases, leaving 12 bases between the germline ends. Germline CDR1 and CDR2: SGHTA and FQGTGA. This CDR3 is built from 14 residues. The data derive from a study of cytomegalovirus exposure and HLA in healthy donors. Study-level points and caveats: It was only CMV serostatus that was available as immune exposure information. In an earlier analysis, productive rearrangement rates for most beta V segments clustered near 90% or 30%. Across HLA loci, a later analysis found differing TCR association rates, with DRB1 most and HLA-C fewest. The classifier reportedly diagnosed cytomegalovirus status with high specificity and sensitivity.

Material for sequencing was PBMCs. The receptor was derived from a woman aged 40-49 years in good health and CMV-seropositive. The rearrangement joins TRBV7-3 to TRBJ2-1; D uncertain. Here the CDR3 reads CASSLERSRNEQFF. The CDR3, as DNA: TGTGCCAGCAGCTTAGAGCGCAGTCGGAATGAGCAGTTCTTC.